Below, 4 T cell receptor beta chains from the same sample are listed, as sequenced in a study of T cells after yellow fever vaccination. One entry per CDR3 protein results from TCRdb running MiXCR on the 5' RACE reads. The data show 500,000 to 650,000 distinct CDR3 sequences, over 9% seen once. This specimen was PBMCs, taken on the day of the yellow fever booster vaccination. The receptor set was obtained from a man aged 30-40 years who received the YFV17D yellow fever vaccine.

The chain has TRBV6-2 or TRBV6-3 and TRBJ2-5; 7 bases fit TRBD1. The V gene's germline CDR1 is MNHEY and CDR2 SVGEGT. V lost 4 bases to trimming and J lost 3 bases; unmatched junction nucleotides: 14. The CDR3 length is 17 residues. The CDR3 here is CASSSGQFMTPKETQYF. CDR3 coding DNA: TGTGCCAGCAGTTCGGGACAGTTTATGACCCCAAAAGAGACCCAGTACTTC.

V gene TRBV2 combines with J gene TRBJ1-5; D call uncertain. The germline V gene encodes CDR1 SNHLY and CDR2 FYNNEI. V lost 6 bases, J lost 4 bases, and 16 bases lay in between. This CDR3 has 15 residues. CDR3 region: CASSKQSIGNQPQHF. Here the CDR3 DNA reads TGTGCCAGCAGCAAACAGTCAATTGGGAATCAGCCCCAGCATTTT.

V usage is TRBV6-1 and J usage is TRBJ1-1; D not resolved. Germline V lookup: CDR1 MNHNS, CDR2 SASEGT. This CDR3 has 11 residues. Trimming took off 4 bases at V and 13 bases at J, with 13 bases between the two ends. CDR3 amino acids: CASSGTPGVFF. The CDR3 nucleotides read TGTGCCAGCAGTGGTACACCGGGAGTTTTCTTT.

This clonotype was counted ten times or more. The chain uses TRBV29-1 and TRBJ2-5; D is ambiguous. Germline CDR1 is SQVTM and CDR2 is ANQGSEA. The CDR3 is 12 amino acids. Trimming removed 1 base at V and 7 bases at J, with 10 bases between. The CDR3 reads CSVEGPTGTQYF. CDR3 bases: TGCAGCGTTGAAGGTCCAACGGGGACCCAGTACTTC.